The entry that follows covers one T cell receptor beta chain sequence. Researchers prepared the TCRbeta library using unique molecular identifiers, the study reports. TCRdb called the PCR reads again in MiXCR, with one record for every CDR3 protein. The sample consists of around 410,000 distinct CDR3 sequences, approximately 11% of them appearing once. The sample comes from a study of T-cell reconstitution after alpha-beta-depleted transplantation in children. Unmatched junction bases numbered 23, after V lost 2 bases and J lost 4 bases. This CDR3 has 22 amino acids. This TCR was recovered from a human donor who donated a stem cell graft to a child with acute myeloid leukemia. Material: PBMCs from the stem cell graft donor, obtained from the stem cell graft. The V and J genes are TRBV12-3 or TRBV12-4 and TRBJ2-2, with 9 bases fitting TRBD2. The DNA of the CDR3 is TGTGCCAGCAGTTTAACCCCAGTAGGGCTAGCGGGAAGATACCTCCTCACCGGGGAGCTGTTTTTT. Translated: CASSLTPVGLAGRYLLTGELFF.